This TCR beta chain is from a study of post-analysis software for immune sequencing data. Study-level points and caveats: Patients carried four or five TRBV segments more frequently than controls did, and TRBV5-6, TRBV5-1 and TRBV20-1 were among them.

Trimming removed 7 bases from V and 6 bases from J; junction bases left unmatched: 8. CDR3 length: 13 amino acids. Libraries were made from TCR beta cDNA, and they carried unique molecular identifiers. TCRdb ran MiXCR on the PCR reads and lists one entry per CDR3 protein. The repertoire holds hundreds of thousands of distinct CDR3 sequences, about 32% seen once, with approximately 0.55% in the top ten. This clonotype was detected a few times. Antigen unknown. This clonotype was obtained from a girl aged 5-17 years with multiple sclerosis. Specimen: blood. The genes are TRBV12-3 or TRBV12-4 and TRBJ1-2; 7 bases are a match to TRBD1. This CDR3 reads CASTRRDSHGYTF. CDR3 sequence (DNA): TGTGCCAGCACCCGTCGGGACAGCCATGGCTACACCTTC.